These T cell receptor beta chains were read from a single sample in a study of blood T cells in healthy people across ages. In TCRdb, the 5' RACE reads were re-called with MiXCR into one record per CDR3 protein. This sample has about a million distinct CDR3 sequences, with 35% to 40% found just once. The specimen sequenced was blood. Source of these receptors: a man between 18 and 29 years old in good health. Each CDR3 is given with its conserved first and last residue. A D gene is named only where the DNA matches it firmly. Expanded clones get a size class; other rows say once, few or many, or leave the size out.

abundance | d_gene | j_gene | v_gene | CDR3nt | CDR3aa
. | . | TRBJ2-1 | TRBV20-1 | TGCAGTGCTACCCTTGGCCTAGCTTCCCACAATGAGCAGTTCTTC | CSATLGLASHNEQFF
. | . | TRBJ2-7 | TRBV4-2 | TGTGCCAGCAGCCAAGATCAGGGCCTATACTACGAGCAGTACTTC | CASSQDQGLYYEQYF
. | TRBD1 | TRBJ2-1 | TRBV27 | TGTGCCAGCAGTCACAGGGGAGTTGCCATCAATGAGCAGTTCTTC | CASSHRGVAINEQFF
. | . | TRBJ1-1 | TRBV4-2 | TGTGCCAGCAGCCAATTTAGTGTACTGAACACTGAAGCTTTCTTT | CASSQFSVLNTEAFF
. | . | TRBJ2-7 | TRBV18 | TGTGCCAGCTCACCTCCAGGGGTTAGCTCCTACAATGAGCAGTACTTC | CASSPPGVSSYNEQYF
few | . | TRBJ2-5 | TRBV11-2 | TGTGCCAGCAGCTTATTCGCGGAGGACTACGAGACCCAGTACTTC | CASSLFAEDYETQYF
few | . | TRBJ2-4 | TRBV20-1 | TGCAGTGCTAAGGTTCGTCAGTTAATTGACATTCAGTACTTC | CSAKVRQLIDIQYF
once | . | TRBJ2-7 | TRBV18 | TGTGCCAGCTCACCGGGCATAAGCTCCTACAATGAGCAGTACTTC | CASSPGISSYNEQYF
. | . | TRBJ1-2 | TRBV30 | TGTGCCCGGAGTGTAATTGGGGGGATCGGCCATGGCTACACCTTC | CARSVIGGIGHGYTF
. | . | TRBJ2-3 | TRBV6-1 | TGTGGCACCGGAGCGGCTAGCGAAACAGATACGCAGTATTTT | CGTGAASETDTQYF
many | . | TRBJ2-7 | TRBV7-2 | TGTGCCAGCAGCTCAACGGGATCCTCCTACGAGCAGTACTTC | CASSSTGSSYEQYF
. | . | TRBJ2-1 | TRBV6-6 | TGTGCCAGCAGTGCGACTCCCACTGATGAGCAGTTCTTC | CASSATPTDEQFF
few | . | TRBJ2-1 | TRBV7-8 | TGTGCCAGCAGCTTAATAGAGGGGACCTACAATGAGCAGTTCTTC | CASSLIEGTYNEQFF
few | . | TRBJ1-4 | TRBV6-1 | TGTGCCAGCTTGGCCAGCCTTAATGAAAAACTGTTTTTT | CASLASLNEKLFF
few | . | TRBJ1-5 | TRBV3-1 | TGTGCCAGCAGCCAAGAGAGCGGTCAGCCCCAGCATTTT | CASSQESGQPQHF
. | TRBD2 | TRBJ2-1 | TRBV6-2/TRBV6-3 | TGTGCCAGCAGGCAAAGCGGGGGGAGAAACAATGAGCAGTTCTTC | CASRQSGGRNNEQFF
. | TRBD1 | TRBJ1-2 | TRBV18 | TGTGCCAGCTCACCCAACAGGGGACCTACTGGCTACACCTTC | CASSPNRGPTGYTF